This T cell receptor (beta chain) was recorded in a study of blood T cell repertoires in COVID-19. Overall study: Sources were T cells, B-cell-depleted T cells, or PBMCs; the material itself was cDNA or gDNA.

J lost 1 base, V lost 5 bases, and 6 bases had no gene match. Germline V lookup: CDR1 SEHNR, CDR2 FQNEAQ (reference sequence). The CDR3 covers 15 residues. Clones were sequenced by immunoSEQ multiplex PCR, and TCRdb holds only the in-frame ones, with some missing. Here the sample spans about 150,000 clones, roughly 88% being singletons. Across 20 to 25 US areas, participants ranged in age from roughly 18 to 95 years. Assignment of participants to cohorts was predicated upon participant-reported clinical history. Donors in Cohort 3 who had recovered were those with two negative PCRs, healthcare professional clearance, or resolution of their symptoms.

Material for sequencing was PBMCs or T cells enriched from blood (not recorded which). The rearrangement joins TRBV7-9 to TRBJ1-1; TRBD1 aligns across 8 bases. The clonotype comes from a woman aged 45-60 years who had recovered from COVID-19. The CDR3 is CASSPIGQGNTEAFF. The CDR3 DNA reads TGTGCCAGCAGCCCCATCGGACAGGGGAACACTGAAGCTTTCTTT.